These 30 T cell receptor beta chains came from one sample sequenced in a study of blood T cell repertoires in COVID-19. Sequencing was performed with immunoSEQ multiplex PCR; in TCRdb, only in-frame clones are kept and a portion is missing. The sample shows just over 650,000 clones, approximately 90% of them seen only once. The sample consisted of peripheral blood. These receptors were taken from a young woman with acute or convalescent COVID-19.

The chain uses TRBV7-6 and TRBJ1-1; D is undetermined. In germline, CDR1 is SGHVS, CDR2 FNYEAQ. The CDR3 sequence is 15 residues long. Deletions cut 1 base from V and 2 bases from J, with 11 bases between. The CDR3 nucleotides are TGTGCCAGCAGCTTAGGAGGGCAGCCCAACACTGAAGCTTTCTTT. Translated: CASSLGGQPNTEAFF.

The rearrangement uses TRBV24-1 and TRBJ2-3; D not resolved. Germline CDR1 and CDR2: KGHDR and SFDVKD. Trimming took 2 bases from V and 6 from J, leaving 11 bases between them. The CDR3 sequence is 14 residues long. Here the CDR3 reads CATSDSSQVDTQYF. The CDR3 region has the DNA TGTGCCACCAGTGATTCCAGTCAAGTCGATACGCAGTATTTT.

The chain employs TRBV27 and TRBJ1-2; D gene ambiguous. The V end was cut by 1 base, the J end by 4 bases, with 10 bases between. The CDR3 runs to 14 residues. Germline V gives CDR1 MNHEY, CDR2 SMNVEV (reference sequence). In DNA form, the CDR3 reads TGTGCCAGCAGTTTATTGCCAGGCCCCTATGGCTACACCTTC. Protein product: CASSLLPGPYGYTF.

This clone was picked up one time. The chain employs TRBV6-5 and TRBJ1-2; TRBD1 matches 9 bases. With V trimmed by 0 bases and J by 8 bases, 4 bases remained unmatched. Germline lookup yields CDR1 MNHEY and CDR2 SVGAGI. This CDR3 spans 14 amino acids. DNA of the CDR3: TGTGCCAGCAGTTACTCCCGACAGGGGGTCGGCTACACCTTC. It specifies CASSYSRQGVGYTF.

V is TRBV20-1 and J is TRBJ2-1; tentatively, D is TRBD2 (6 bases). CDR3 length equals 11 residues. Trimming removed 6 bases at V and 9 bases at J, with 12 bases between. CDR1 and CDR2 from the germline V gene are DFQATT and SNEGSKA (reference sequence). CDR3 in amino acids: CSAARDFEQFF. CDR3 nucleotide sequence: TGCAGTGCGGCCCGGGACTTTGAGCAGTTCTTC.

In this sample, this clone turned up once. The chain is built from TRBV4-2 and TRBJ1-2; unclear D gene. The germline V and J ends were trimmed by 6 bases and 1 base, with 18 bases remaining between them. This CDR3 is built from 16 residues. The germline V gene has CDR1 LGHNA and CDR2 YNFKEQ. CDR3 region: CASSPSLAPINYGYTF. Here the CDR3 DNA reads TGTGCCAGCAGTCCCTCTCTCGCCCCTATTAACTATGGCTACACCTTC.

The chain links TRBV15 to TRBJ1-5; D remains unclear. Germline V CDR1 and CDR2: LNHNV, YYDKDF (reference sequence). This CDR3 has 15 residues. V was trimmed by 0 bases and J by 2 bases, leaving 8 bases between them. The CDR3 DNA is TGTGCCACCAGCAGAGATCAGGCAGGCAATCAGCCCCAGCATTTT. This encodes CATSRDQAGNQPQHF.

This chain uses TRBV10-3 with TRBJ1-1; the D gene is possibly TRBD1 (6 bases). Germline V lookup: CDR1 ENHRY, CDR2 SYGVKD. The CDR3 totals 12 residues. Trimming pared 7 bases from V and 4 bases from J, leaving 10 bases between. In DNA, the CDR3 is TGTGCCATCACTCAGACAGGCACTGAAGCTTTCTTT. Translation: CAITQTGTEAFF.

This clone has a handful of counts. V gene TRBV7-6 combines with J gene TRBJ1-6; 9 nucleotides align to TRBD1. V lost 5 bases, J lost 6 bases, and 5 bases stayed unmatched. This CDR3 comprises 15 residues. Germline CDR1 is SGHVS and CDR2 is FNYEAQ. The CDR3 nucleotides read TGTGCCAGCAGCGCCATACAGGGGGCTAATTCACCCCTCCACTTT. Translated, it gives CASSAIQGANSPLHF.

The rearrangement joins TRBV18 to TRBJ1-2; no definite D call. The CDR3 has 16 residues. Germline loops: CDR1 KGHSH, CDR2 LQKENI. V was clipped by 4 bases and J by 1 base, with 16 bases between them. As DNA, the CDR3 is TGTGCCAGCTCACGGACGAACGGGGATAATAACTATGGCTACACCTTC. This translates into CASSRTNGDNNYGYTF.

CDR3 DNA sequence: TGTGCCAGCAGTTTACAGTTCCCTCGGGACTATGGCTACACCTTC. Translating it yields CASSLQFPRDYGYTF. J is TRBJ1-2 and V is TRBV28, with D hard to call. The CDR3 is 15 amino acids. V shed 2 bases and J shed 3 bases, with 13 bases lying between them. CDR1 is MDHEN, CDR2 SYDVKM, per germline.

The rearrangement links TRBV10-3 to TRBJ1-2, with 8 bases matching TRBD1. V lost 2 bases to trimming and J lost 8 bases; unmatched junction nucleotides: 7. The CDR3 contains 14 residues. CDR1 ENHRY and CDR2 SYGVKD come from the germline V gene. DNA of the CDR3: TGTGCCATCAGTGAGAATCAGGGGGCTCAAGGCTACACCTTC. The encoded protein is CAISENQGAQGYTF.

This rearrangement joins TRBV7-9 to TRBJ2-1, with 9 nucleotides matching TRBD1. Germline V gene lookup returns CDR1 SEHNR and CDR2 FQNEAQ (reference sequence). With V trimmed by 2 bases and J by 6 bases, 2 bases remained unmatched. The CDR3 covers 14 residues. The CDR3 DNA reads TGTGCCAGCAGCTTAACGGACAGGGGCAATGAGCAGTTCTTC. It translates to CASSLTDRGNEQFF.

V is TRBV5-4 and J is TRBJ1-4; D might be TRBD1 (6 bases). Germline V CDR1 and CDR2: SGHNT, YYREEE (reference sequence). The CDR3 spans 17 residues. V lost 0 bases and J lost 2, with 14 bases in between. The chain's CDR3 is CASSLEPGARTNEKLFF. The CDR3 region has the DNA TGTGCCAGCAGCTTGGAACCAGGGGCGAGGACTAATGAAAAACTGTTTTTT.

The chain combines TRBV4-3 with TRBJ2-1; the D gene is possibly TRBD2 (5 bases). The V gene's germline CDR1 is LGHNA and CDR2 YSLEER. The V end was cut by 0 bases, the J end by 0 bases, with 12 bases between. The CDR3 has 17 residues. The CDR3 region has the DNA TGCGCCAGCAGCCAAGATGGGCGGGTGAGCTCCTACAATGAGCAGTTCTTC. Translated, it gives CASSQDGRVSSYNEQFF.

The V call is TRBV5-1, the J call TRBJ2-5; maybe TRBD2 (6 bases). The CDR3 sequence is 15 residues long. The V and J ends lost 1 base and 2 bases respectively, with 12 bases between them. The germline V gene has CDR1 SGHRS and CDR2 YFSETQ. The CDR3 DNA is TGCGCCAGCAGCTTGTGGGGCGGGGTACAAGAGACCCAGTACTTC. The encoded protein is CASSLWGGVQETQYF.

J is TRBJ2-7 and V is TRBV27; TRBD1 matches 7 bases. Unmatched junction bases numbered 12, after V lost 6 bases and J lost 4 bases. The CDR3 loop spans 15 amino acids. The V gene's germline CDR1 is MNHEY and CDR2 SMNVEV (reference sequence). CDR3 coding DNA: TGTGCCAGCAGGCCTACTCCCGGGACAGAATACGAGCAGTACTTC. This gives the protein CASRPTPGTEYEQYF.

Here the CDR3 DNA reads TGTGCCAGCAGCCTCGAGGCGGAAAAACTGTTTTTT. The encoded protein is CASSLEAEKLFF. This chain joins TRBV7-9 and TRBJ1-4; unclear D gene. The CDR3 sequence is 12 residues long. CDR1 is SEHNR and CDR2 is FQNEAQ in the germline V gene (reference sequence). V was pared by 5 bases and J by 8 bases, with 9 bases between.

This clone was seen a single time. The chain combines TRBV5-1 with TRBJ1-2; D uncertain. The CDR3 extends over 14 amino acids. Trimming stripped 0 bases from V and 4 bases from J, with 10 bases between. CDR1 is SGHRS, CDR2 YFSETQ, per germline. CDR3 DNA sequence: TGCGCCAGCAGCTTGGAACACATATCCTATGGCTACACCTTC. Its protein is CASSLEHISYGYTF.

Only one count was recorded for this clone. The chain joins TRBV5-1 to TRBJ1-2, with 8 bases that match TRBD1. V was clipped by 4 bases and J by 7 bases; unmatched bases: 12. The CDR3 covers 15 residues. Germline CDR1 is SGHRS and CDR2 is YFSETQ. The CDR3 bases are TGCGCCAGCAGCCAAACCTCGGACAGGGCGGTTGGCTACACCTTC. Protein sequence: CASSQTSDRAVGYTF. The full variable domain, in which reference TRBV5-1 and TRBJ1-2 provide the parts outside the CDR3, is KAGVTQTPRYLIKTRGQQVTLSCSPISGHRSVSWYQQTPGQGLQFLFEYFSETQRNKGNFPGRFSGRQFSNSRSEMNVSTLELGDSALYLCASSQTSDRAVGYTFGSGTRLTVV.

This chain links TRBV11-2 with TRBJ1-1; TRBD1 matches 9 bases. The CDR3 covers 16 residues. CDR1 SGHAT and CDR2 FQNNGV come from the germline V gene. Trimming at V came to 2 bases and at J to 1 base, leaving 5 bases not matched to a gene. In DNA, the CDR3 is TGTGCCAGCAGCTTAAATGGGGGACAGGGGAACACTGAAGCTTTCTTT. It yields the protein CASSLNGGQGNTEAFF. Full variable domain (remainder filled in from reference TRBV11-2 and TRBJ1-1): EAGVAQSPRYKIIEKRQSVAFWCNPISGHATLYWYQQILGQGPKLLIQFQNNGVVDDSQLPKDRFSAERLKGVDSTLKIQPAKLEDSAVYLCASSLNGGQGNTEAFFGQGTRLTVV.

This chain links TRBV6-1 with TRBJ2-5; 11 positions match TRBD2. Per germline, CDR1 MNHNS and CDR2 SASEGT. Trimming at V came to 4 bases and at J to 2 bases, leaving 6 bases not matched to a gene. CDR3 length: 16 amino acids. The CDR3 nucleotides read TGTGCCAGCAGTGCCCTTCTAGCGGGGGGACAAGAGACCCAGTACTTC. As protein: CASSALLAGGQETQYF.

This clone came up once. The chain uses TRBV7-6 and TRBJ1-5; D is ambiguous. The CDR3 covers 15 residues. The V gene's germline CDR1 is SGHVS and CDR2 FNYEAQ. Trimming cost V 1 base and J 4 bases, with 11 bases left between them. CDR3 in DNA: TGTGCCAGCAGCTTAGTTACGGGAACTAATCAGCCCCAGCATTTT. Encoded protein: CASSLVTGTNQPQHF.

V is TRBV24-1 and J is TRBJ2-2, with a tentative D call TRBD2 (5 bases). Deletions cut 4 bases from V and 3 bases from J, with 11 bases between. The CDR3 totals 15 residues. The V gene's germline CDR1 is KGHDR and CDR2 SFDVKD. The DNA of the CDR3 is TGTGCCACCAGTGAACCAGCGGAGTACACCGGGGAGCTGTTTTTT. This sequence encodes CATSEPAEYTGELFF.

This clone showed up just a few times. The V and J genes are TRBV6-4 and TRBJ1-6, with D tentatively TRBD1 (5 bases). V lost 5 bases and J 10 bases, leaving 15 bases between the germline ends. Germline CDR1 and CDR2: MRHNA and SNTAGT. This CDR3 has 14 residues. The CDR3 DNA follows: TGTGCCAGCAGTCCGGGACCCGGAGGGTCACCCCTCCACTTT. Residues: CASSPGPGGSPLHF.

The chain links TRBV4-1 to TRBJ1-2; 8 bases map to TRBD1. Unmatched junction bases numbered 15, after V lost 2 bases and J lost 1 base. The germline V gene has CDR1 MGHRA and CDR2 YSYEKL. The CDR3 runs 19 residues. This chain's CDR3 is CASSQLEGFRGPLNYGYTF. The CDR3 DNA follows: TGCGCCAGCAGCCAATTGGAAGGTTTCAGGGGGCCCCTTAACTATGGCTACACCTTC.

The rearrangement links TRBV4-1 to TRBJ2-5, with D perhaps TRBD1 (6 bases). The V end lost 8 bases, the J end lost 0 bases, and 10 bases lay between the germline ends. The germline V gene has CDR1 MGHRA and CDR2 YSYEKL. This CDR3 is built from 13 residues. For the CDR3, the DNA is TGCGCCAGCCATGGACAGAACCAAGAGACCCAGTACTTC. Protein sequence: CASHGQNQETQYF.

The chain is built from TRBV3-1 (or the pseudogene TRBV3-2) and TRBJ2-7; 7 bases agree with TRBD1. The CDR3 extends over 16 amino acids. V dropped 0 bases and J dropped 2; count of bases not matched to a gene: 7. The germline V gene encodes CDR1 LGHDT and CDR2 YNNKEL (reference sequence). CDR3 residues: CASSQDFGQVTYEQYF. Here the CDR3 DNA reads TGTGCCAGCAGCCAAGACTTCGGACAGGTTACCTACGAGCAGTACTTC.

The chain is built from TRBV4-1 and TRBJ1-1, with TRBD1 matching 8 bases. The J segment lost 4 bases and the V segment lost 6 bases, leaving 7 bases of the junction unmatched. Germline CDR1 and CDR2: MGHRA and YSYEKL. This CDR3 has 14 amino acids. Here the CDR3 reads CASRLGQGGTEAFF. The DNA of the CDR3 is TGCGCCAGCAGGCTTGGACAGGGCGGCACTGAAGCTTTCTTT.

The chain combines TRBV27 with TRBJ1-2; D ambiguous. V was clipped by 5 bases and J by 1 base, with 14 bases between them. CDR3 length equals 15 residues. Germline CDR1 reads MNHEY; CDR2 reads SMNVEV (reference sequence). The CDR3 loop is CASSTSGRINYGYTF. The DNA for the CDR3 is TGTGCCAGCAGTACAAGCGGAAGAATTAACTATGGCTACACCTTC.